What follows are 27 T cell receptor beta chains derived from one specimen sequenced in a study of T cell responses to AZD1222 COVID-19 vaccine. This table comes from immunoSEQ multiplex PCR, and its TCRdb copy is limited to in-frame clones, with some not included. Seen here are more than 95,000 clones, approximately 89% observed once, and the top ten hold over 6.5%. Sequences were derived from peripheral blood, sampled on day 0 of AZD1222 vaccination. The origin of the receptors is an adult in good health.

The J gene is TRBJ2-2, the V gene TRBV18; D is uncertain. From germline, CDR1 is KGHSH and CDR2 LQKENI. The CDR3 covers 15 residues. Trimming left V 10 bases short and J 0 bases short, with 15 bases between. CDR3 protein: CANLDPTANTGELFF. DNA for the CDR3: TGTGCCAACCTTGACCCAACAGCGAACACCGGGGAGCTGTTTTTT.

As to this clone: The sample contains more than one DNA sequence encoding this CDR3. The chain carries TRBV6-1 and TRBJ2-5; 12 positions match TRBD2. Germline CDR1 reads MNHNS; CDR2 reads SASEGT. The CDR3 sequence is 15 residues long. Unmatched junction bases numbered 0, after V lost 2 bases and J lost 2 bases. The CDR3 protein is CASSELAGGQETQYF. The CDR3 nucleotides read TGTGCCAGCAGTGAACTAGCGGGAGGGCAAGAGACCCAGTACTTC.

This clone has just a few counts. The chain combines TRBV19 with TRBJ1-6, with D perhaps matching TRBD1 (5 bases). The germline V gene has CDR1 LNHDA and CDR2 SQIVND (reference sequence). The V and J ends lost 5 bases and 14 bases respectively, with 28 bases between them. This CDR3 region has 17 residues. This chain's CDR3 is CASSRGGIRPPSVALHF. DNA for the CDR3: TGTGCCAGTAGTCGGGGGGGTATTCGCCCCCCGTCAGTAGCCCTCCACTTT. Looking up the rest from reference TRBV19 and TRBJ1-6 gives the full variable domain: DGGITQSPKYLFRKEGQNVTLSCEQNLNHDAMYWYRQDPGQGLRLIYYSQIVNDFQKGDIAEGYSVSREKKESFPLTVTSAQKNPTAFYLCASSRGGIRPPSVALHFGNGTRLTVT.

The chain combines TRBV7-2 with TRBJ1-2; D uncertain. The CDR3 length is 13 residues. Germline values: CDR1 SGHTA, CDR2 FQGNSA. V shed 5 bases and J shed 4 bases, with 11 bases lying between them. The CDR3 DNA reads as TGTGCCAGCAGCGATCGGACGGCCTATGGCTACACCTTC. Residues: CASSDRTAYGYTF.

The chain employs TRBV24-1 and TRBJ1-2; D is unclear. Trimming took off 3 bases at V and 2 bases at J, with 21 bases between the two ends. CDR3 length: 18 amino acids. Germline V gene data show CDR1 as KGHDR and CDR2 as SFDVKD. The CDR3 nucleotides are TGTGCCACCAGTGATCAACCGTATTCAGGTGCGGGCAACTATGGCTACACCTTC. Residues: CATSDQPYSGAGNYGYTF.

This clone appeared once. The gene calls are TRBV6-2 or TRBV6-3 and TRBJ2-7, with D perhaps being TRBD1 or TRBD2 (5 bases each). CDR1 and CDR2 from the germline V gene are MNHEY and SVGEGT. Trimming pared 3 bases from V and 0 bases from J, leaving 9 bases between. The CDR3 is made up of 14 amino acids. For the CDR3, the DNA is TGTGCCAGCAGTTATCGTGGGGGCTCCTACGAGCAGTACTTC. As protein: CASSYRGGSYEQYF.

The chain carries TRBV28 and TRBJ2-5; D assignment may be TRBD1 or TRBD2 (5 bases each). Germline CDR1 MDHEN, CDR2 SYDVKM. This CDR3 spans 13 amino acids. The V end was cut by 6 bases, the J end by 5 bases, with 13 bases between. The CDR3 nucleotides read TGTGCCAGCAGCCGGGACGGATGGGAGACCCAGTACTTC. Translation: CASSRDGWETQYF.

This sequence joins TRBV5-1 and TRBJ1-1; D is unclear. This CDR3 has 13 amino acids. Germline lookup yields CDR1 SGHRS and CDR2 YFSETQ. Between the trimmed V and J ends, which lost 4 bases and 2 bases, there was a span of 9 bases. As DNA, the CDR3 is TGCGCCAGCAGCAGACGGGATAACACTGAAGCTTTCTTT. Its protein product is CASSRRDNTEAFF.

The rearrangement links TRBV6-5 to TRBJ1-4; D uncertain. CDR3 length: 15 amino acids. Germline lookup yields CDR1 MNHEY and CDR2 SVGAGI. V was pared by 4 bases and J by 4 bases, with 13 bases between. CDR3 protein: CASSSPGRNNEKLFF. The CDR3 coding sequence is TGTGCCAGCAGTTCCCCCGGGAGGAATAATGAAAAACTGTTTTTT.

This clone showed up just once. V gene TRBV13 combines with J gene TRBJ2-6; 11 nucleotides line up with TRBD1. The junction had 3 bases not matched to a gene; V was cut back by 2 bases and J by 0 bases. CDR1 PRHDT and CDR2 FYEKMQ come from the germline V gene (reference sequence). The CDR3 sequence is 18 residues long. CDR3 bases: TGTGCCAGCAGCTTACGGACAGGGGGCCGCTCTGGGGCCAACGTCCTGACTTTC. Protein sequence: CASSLRTGGRSGANVLTF.

This CDR3 is CASSLLAGNSYNEQFF. The CDR3 DNA follows: TGTGCCAGCAGCTTATTAGCGGGGAACTCCTACAATGAGCAGTTCTTC. The J gene is TRBJ2-1, the V gene TRBV7-2; 8 bases match TRBD2. The V segment lost 2 bases and the J segment 0 bases; nucleotides outside the gene matches: 3. Germline-derived CDR1 and CDR2 are SGHTA and FQGNSA. This CDR3 region has 16 residues.

The rearrangement links TRBV7-9 to TRBJ2-5, with D possibly matching TRBD1 (6 bases). Per the germline V gene, CDR1 is SEHNR and CDR2 is FQNEAQ (reference sequence). With 5 bases removed from V and 0 bases from J, the gap between germline ends came to 19 bases. CDR3 length: 17 residues. The CDR3 is CASSQGGRRSYQETQYF. CDR3 sequence (DNA): TGTGCCAGCAGCCAAGGGGGACGGCGTAGTTACCAAGAGACCCAGTACTTC.

CDR3 residues: CASSIPGTSAEAFF. The CDR3 DNA reads TGTGCCAGTAGTATCCCTGGGACCTCCGCTGAAGCTTTCTTT. This sequence joins TRBV19 and TRBJ1-1, with D possibly TRBD1 on 5 matching bases. This CDR3 is 14 amino acids long. Germline assignment: CDR1 LNHDA and CDR2 SQIVND (reference sequence). With 3 bases removed from V and 6 bases from J, the gap between germline ends came to 14 bases.

The chain joins TRBV11-2 to TRBJ1-1; perhaps TRBD1 as D (5 bases). The CDR3 consists of 11 residues. Trimming cost V 8 bases and J 7 bases, with 11 bases left between them. Per germline, CDR1 SGHAT and CDR2 FQNNGV. The DNA of the CDR3 is TGTGCCAGCTGCGGACACGTTGAAGCTTTCTTT. It specifies CASCGHVEAFF.

This clone was recorded a few times. The chain couples TRBV7-9 to TRBJ2-7; possibly TRBD1 for D (7 bases). The germline V gene encodes CDR1 SEHNR and CDR2 FQNEAQ (reference sequence). V was cut by 5 bases and J by 4 bases, with 21 bases left in between. The CDR3 has 16 residues. As DNA, the CDR3 is TGTGCCAGCAGCCACCCTTTCCCAGGGGGGAATTACGAGCAGTACTTC. It translates to CASSHPFPGGNYEQYF.

The chain uses TRBV28 and TRBJ2-1; D is perhaps TRBD1 (6 bases). Germline V gene sequence: CDR1 MDHEN, CDR2 SYDVKM. V was trimmed by 6 bases and J by 11 bases, leaving 14 bases between them. The CDR3 runs to 12 residues. CDR3 residues: CASRAQDRKQFF. The DNA of the CDR3 is TGTGCCAGCAGAGCCCAAGACAGGAAGCAGTTCTTC.

The chain joins TRBV3-1 (or the pseudogene TRBV3-2) to TRBJ2-7; 7 nucleotides agree with TRBD2. The CDR3 has 16 amino acids. Germline CDR1 LGHDT, CDR2 YNNKEL (reference sequence). Losses at the gene ends were 4 bases for V and 0 bases for J; bases not matched to a gene: 9. The CDR3 sequence: CASSRGFSGFSYEQYF. The CDR3 region has the DNA TGTGCCAGCAGCCGGGGATTTAGCGGGTTCTCCTACGAGCAGTACTTC.

The rearrangement uses TRBV20-1 and TRBJ2-1; D is tentatively TRBD1 or TRBD2 (6 bases each). The CDR3 length is 14 residues. Between the trimmed V and J ends, which lost 3 bases and 0 bases, there was a span of 9 bases. Germline-derived CDR1 and CDR2 are DFQATT and SNEGSKA (reference sequence). The CDR3 reads CSASRGLSYNEQFF. The CDR3 DNA reads as TGCAGTGCTAGTCGGGGGCTCTCCTACAATGAGCAGTTCTTC.

This sequence joins TRBV4-1 and TRBJ1-1; a weak D match, TRBD1 (5 bases). V dropped 0 bases and J dropped 10 bases, with 18 bases sitting between them. The CDR3 totals 15 residues. CDR1 and CDR2 from the germline V gene are MGHRA and YSYEKL. The CDR3 protein is CASSQEPGLSLRAFF. In DNA form, the CDR3 reads TGCGCCAGCAGCCAAGAACCAGGGCTAAGTCTAAGAGCTTTCTTT.

The rearrangement uses TRBV9 and TRBJ1-1; possibly TRBD1 for D (6 bases). The CDR3 is made up of 15 amino acids. Germline CDR1 SGDLS, CDR2 YYNGEE. Trimming pared 4 bases from V and 3 bases from J, leaving 16 bases between. CDR3 in DNA: TGTGCCAGCAGCCCAGACCCAGGGGAATACACTGAAGCTTTCTTT. Its protein is CASSPDPGEYTEAFF.

The gene calls are TRBV6-5 and TRBJ1-3; 9 bases are shared with TRBD1. This CDR3 is 15 amino acids long. Looked up from germline, CDR1 is MNHEY and CDR2 is SVGAGI. The J segment lost 4 bases and the V segment lost 2 bases, leaving 3 bases of the junction unmatched. The CDR3 loop is CASSYTGGTGNTIYF. The CDR3 DNA reads as TGTGCCAGCAGTTACACAGGGGGCACGGGAAACACCATATATTTT.

V usage is TRBV19 and J usage is TRBJ2-7, with TRBD1 matching over 7 bases. This CDR3 region has 16 residues. Looked up from germline, CDR1 is LNHDA and CDR2 is SQIVND (reference sequence). The trim removed 4 bases at V and 0 bases at J, leaving 9 bases unmatched. As DNA, the CDR3 is TGTGCCAGTAGTACGGCACACCAGGGGGTCTCCTACGAGCAGTACTTC. This gives the protein CASSTAHQGVSYEQYF.

In nucleotides, the CDR3 is TGTGCCAGCAGCGTAGGACTAGCGTCGTACAATGAGCAGTTCTTC. Translated, it gives CASSVGLASYNEQFF. The V gene is TRBV9, the J gene TRBJ2-1; the match to TRBD2 covers 8 bases. This CDR3 spans 15 amino acids. Germline V CDR1 and CDR2: SGDLS, YYNGEE. V trimming: 0 bases; J trimming: 4 bases; junction bases outside the gene matches: 3.

The chain couples TRBV3-1 (or the pseudogene TRBV3-2) to TRBJ1-3; D ambiguous. V lost 1 base, J lost 4 bases, and 5 bases lay in between. CDR3 length equals 13 residues. The germline gives CDR1 LGHDT, CDR2 YNNKEL (reference sequence). CDR3 amino acids: CASSQGNGNTIYF. The CDR3, as DNA: TGTGCCAGCAGCCAAGGCAACGGAAACACCATATATTTT.

This clone was recorded once. The chain employs TRBV7-9 and TRBJ1-1; 10 bases are a match to TRBD1. The CDR3 contains 16 residues. The junction had 3 bases not matched to a gene; V was cut back by 1 base and J by 1 base. From germline, CDR1 is SEHNR and CDR2 FQNEAQ (reference sequence). The CDR3 region is CASSLEGQGRNTEAFF. The DNA for the CDR3 is TGTGCCAGCAGCTTAGAGGGACAGGGGAGGAACACTGAAGCTTTCTTT.

The V gene is TRBV5-1, the J gene TRBJ2-7; D perhaps matches TRBD2 (6 bases). CDR3 length: 15 residues. Germline values: CDR1 SGHRS, CDR2 YFSETQ. The germline V and J ends were trimmed by 1 base and 2 bases, with 13 bases remaining between them. CDR3 sequence (DNA): TGCGCCAGCAGCTTGCAAGGAGGGACCCCCTACGAGCAGTACTTC. It encodes CASSLQGGTPYEQYF.

This clone was recorded only once. V is TRBV7-9 and J is TRBJ1-1; D perhaps matches TRBD1 (6 bases). The V gene lost 5 bases and the J gene lost 10 bases, with 20 bases spanning the gap. CDR1 and CDR2 (germline): SEHNR, FQNEAQ (reference sequence). This CDR3 is built from 14 residues. This chain's CDR3 is CASSLIQGSQGAFF. Written as DNA, the CDR3 is TGTGCCAGCAGCCTAATACAGGGTTCCCAGGGAGCTTTCTTT.